This TCR beta chain emerged from a study of technical replicates of blood from four donors. This CDR3 is 13 amino acids long. The germline CDR1 and CDR2 sequences are MNHEY and SMNVEV (reference sequence). V lost 10 bases and J 4 bases, leaving 16 bases between the germline ends. Clones were read by immunoSEQ multiplex PCR, and TCRdb kept only the in-frame ones, dropping some. Among around 68,000 clones listed, about 97% were seen once. This sequence was found in a human donor in good health. Sequenced material: T cells isolated from PBMCs. The chain couples TRBV27 to TRBJ1-1; a weak D match, TRBD1 (6 bases). CDR3 coding DNA: TGTGCCATAGACCGGCAGGGGCTCACTGAAGCTTTCTTT. This gives the protein CAIDRQGLTEAFF.